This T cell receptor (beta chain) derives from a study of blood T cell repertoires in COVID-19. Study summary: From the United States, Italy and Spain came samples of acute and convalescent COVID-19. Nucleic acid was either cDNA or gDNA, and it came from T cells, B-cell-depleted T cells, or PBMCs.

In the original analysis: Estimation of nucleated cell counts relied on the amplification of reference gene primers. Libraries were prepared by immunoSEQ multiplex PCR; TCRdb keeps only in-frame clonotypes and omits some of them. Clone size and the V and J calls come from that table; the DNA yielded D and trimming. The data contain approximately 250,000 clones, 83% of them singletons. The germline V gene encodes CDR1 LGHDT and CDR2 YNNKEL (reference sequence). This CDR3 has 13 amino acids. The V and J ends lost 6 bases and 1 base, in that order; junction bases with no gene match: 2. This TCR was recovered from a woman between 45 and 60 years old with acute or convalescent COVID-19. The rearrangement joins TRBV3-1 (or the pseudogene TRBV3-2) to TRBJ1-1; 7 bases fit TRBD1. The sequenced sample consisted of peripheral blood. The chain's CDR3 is CASRQGRNTEAFF. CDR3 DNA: TGTGCCAGCAGACAGGGGCGGAACACTGAAGCTTTCTTT.